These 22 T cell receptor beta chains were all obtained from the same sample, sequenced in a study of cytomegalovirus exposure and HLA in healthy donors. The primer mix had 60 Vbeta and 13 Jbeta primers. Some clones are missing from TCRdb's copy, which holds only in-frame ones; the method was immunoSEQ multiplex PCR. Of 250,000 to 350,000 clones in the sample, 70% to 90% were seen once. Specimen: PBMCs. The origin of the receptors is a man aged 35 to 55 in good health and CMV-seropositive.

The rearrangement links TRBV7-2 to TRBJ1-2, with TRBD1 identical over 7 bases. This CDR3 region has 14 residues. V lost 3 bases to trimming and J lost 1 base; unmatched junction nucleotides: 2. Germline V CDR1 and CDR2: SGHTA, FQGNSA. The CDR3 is CASSFRDSNYGYTF. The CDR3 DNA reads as TGTGCCAGCAGCTTCCGGGACAGTAACTATGGCTACACCTTC.

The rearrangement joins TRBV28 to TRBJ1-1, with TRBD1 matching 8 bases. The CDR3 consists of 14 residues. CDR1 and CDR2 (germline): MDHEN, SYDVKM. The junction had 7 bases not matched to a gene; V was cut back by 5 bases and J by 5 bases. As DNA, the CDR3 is TGTGCCAGCAGTCAGGACAGGGTGAGGACTGAAGCTTTCTTT. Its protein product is CASSQDRVRTEAFF. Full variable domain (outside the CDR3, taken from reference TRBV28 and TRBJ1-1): DVKVTQSSRYLVKRTGEKVFLECVQDMDHENMFWYRQDPGLGLRLIYFSYDVKMKEKGDIPEGYSVSREKKERFSLILESASTNQTSMYLCASSQDRVRTEAFFGQGTRLTVV.

The CDR3 sequence: CASSPVGGGNQPQHF. CDR3 sequence (DNA): TGTGCCAGCTCACCAGTCGGAGGGGGCAATCAGCCCCAGCATTTT. The rearrangement joins TRBV18 to TRBJ1-5, with a weak D call TRBD1 (5 bases). Per the germline V gene, CDR1 is KGHSH and CDR2 is LQKENI. Trimming took 2 bases from V and 2 from J, leaving 10 bases between them. CDR3 length: 15 residues.

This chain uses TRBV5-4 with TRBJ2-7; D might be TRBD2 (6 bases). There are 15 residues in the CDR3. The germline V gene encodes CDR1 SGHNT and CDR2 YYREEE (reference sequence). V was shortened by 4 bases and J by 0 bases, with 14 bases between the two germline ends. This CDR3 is CASSPGLSASYEQYF. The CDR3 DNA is TGTGCCAGCAGCCCTGGACTATCCGCCTCCTACGAGCAGTACTTC.

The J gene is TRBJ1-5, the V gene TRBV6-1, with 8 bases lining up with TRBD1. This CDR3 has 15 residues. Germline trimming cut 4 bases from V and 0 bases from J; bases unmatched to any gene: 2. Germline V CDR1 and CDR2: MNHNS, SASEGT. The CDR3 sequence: CASSGDRGSNQPQHF. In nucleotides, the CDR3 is TGTGCCAGCAGTGGAGACAGGGGTAGCAATCAGCCCCAGCATTTT.

CDR3 sequence: CASSLAPNQPQHF. Here the CDR3 DNA reads TGCGCCAGCAGCTTGGCCCCGAATCAGCCCCAGCATTTT. The chain couples TRBV5-1 to TRBJ1-5; D gene unclear. Germline CDR1 and CDR2: SGHRS and YFSETQ. The ends were cut back, 0 bases at V and 4 bases at J, with 5 bases in the middle. The CDR3 sequence is 13 residues long. Using reference TRBV5-1 and TRBJ1-5 for the parts outside the CDR3, the full variable domain is KAGVTQTPRYLIKTRGQQVTLSCSPISGHRSVSWYQQTPGQGLQFLFEYFSETQRNKGNFPGRFSGRQFSNSRSEMNVSTLELGDSALYLCASSLAPNQPQHFGDGTRLSIL.

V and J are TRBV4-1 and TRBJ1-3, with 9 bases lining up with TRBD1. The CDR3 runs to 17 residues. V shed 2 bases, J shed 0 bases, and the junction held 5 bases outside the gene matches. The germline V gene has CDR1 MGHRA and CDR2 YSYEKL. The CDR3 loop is CASSQSGTGHSGNTIYF. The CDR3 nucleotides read TGCGCCAGCAGCCAAAGCGGGACAGGGCACTCTGGAAACACCATATATTTT.

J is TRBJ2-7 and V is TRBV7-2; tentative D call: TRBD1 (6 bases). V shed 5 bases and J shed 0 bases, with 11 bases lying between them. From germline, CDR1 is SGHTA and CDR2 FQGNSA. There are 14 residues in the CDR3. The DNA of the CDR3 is TGTGCCAGCAGCCGATGGGGGCCCTCCTACGAGCAGTACTTC. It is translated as CASSRWGPSYEQYF.

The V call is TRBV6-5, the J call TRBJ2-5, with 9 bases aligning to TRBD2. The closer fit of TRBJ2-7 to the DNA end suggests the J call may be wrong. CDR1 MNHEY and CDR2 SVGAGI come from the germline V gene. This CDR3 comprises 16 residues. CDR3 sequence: CASSYRASGENYEQYF. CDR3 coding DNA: TGTGCCAGCAGTTATCGAGCTAGCGGGGAGAACTACGAGCAGTACTTC.

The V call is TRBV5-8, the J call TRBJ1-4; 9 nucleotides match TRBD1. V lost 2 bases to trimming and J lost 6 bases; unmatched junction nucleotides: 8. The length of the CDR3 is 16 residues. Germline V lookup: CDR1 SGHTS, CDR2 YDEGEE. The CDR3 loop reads CASSFGDRDPYEKLFF. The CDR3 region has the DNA TGTGCCAGCAGCTTCGGGGACAGGGACCCATATGAAAAACTGTTTTTT.

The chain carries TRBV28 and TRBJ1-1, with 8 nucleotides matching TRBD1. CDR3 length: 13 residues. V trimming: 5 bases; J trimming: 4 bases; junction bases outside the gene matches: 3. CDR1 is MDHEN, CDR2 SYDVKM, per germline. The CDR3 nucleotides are TGTGCCAGCAGTCCAACAGGGGGCACTGAAGCTTTCTTT. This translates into CASSPTGGTEAFF.

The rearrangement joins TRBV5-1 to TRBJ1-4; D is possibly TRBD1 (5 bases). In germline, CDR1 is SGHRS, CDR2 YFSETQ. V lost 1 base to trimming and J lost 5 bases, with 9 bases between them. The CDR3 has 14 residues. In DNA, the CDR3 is TGCGCCAGCAGCTTGCCAGGGCCAAATGAAAAACTGTTTTTT. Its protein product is CASSLPGPNEKLFF.

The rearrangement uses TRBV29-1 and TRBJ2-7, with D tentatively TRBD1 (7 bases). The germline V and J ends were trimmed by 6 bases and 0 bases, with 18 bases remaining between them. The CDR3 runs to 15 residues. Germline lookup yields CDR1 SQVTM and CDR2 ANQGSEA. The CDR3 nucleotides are TGCAGCGTCGGGGGTGGGGACAGTTTCTCCTACGAGCAGTACTTC. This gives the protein CSVGGGDSFSYEQYF.

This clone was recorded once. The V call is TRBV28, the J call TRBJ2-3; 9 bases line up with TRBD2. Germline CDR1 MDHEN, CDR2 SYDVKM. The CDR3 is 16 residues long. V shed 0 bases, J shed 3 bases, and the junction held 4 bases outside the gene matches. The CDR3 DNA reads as TGTGCCAGCAGTTTATGGGGTAGCGGGAGAACAGATACGCAGTATTTT. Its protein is CASSLWGSGRTDTQYF.

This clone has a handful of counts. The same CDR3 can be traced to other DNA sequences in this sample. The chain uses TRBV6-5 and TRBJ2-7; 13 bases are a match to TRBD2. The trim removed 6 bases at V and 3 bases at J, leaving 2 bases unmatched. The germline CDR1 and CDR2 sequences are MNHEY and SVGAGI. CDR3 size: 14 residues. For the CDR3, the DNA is TGTGCCAGCAGGCGGACTAGCGGGAGCTACGAGCAGTACTTC. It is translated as CASRRTSGSYEQYF.

In DNA form, the CDR3 reads TGTGCCAGCAGTTTATGGGGACAGGCACAGGGGGCCACCTACGAGCAGTACTTC. Translated, it gives CASSLWGQAQGATYEQYF. The chain couples TRBV28 to TRBJ2-7, with 9 bases matching TRBD1. J gave up 2 bases and V 0 bases, and 11 bases lay outside the gene matches. This CDR3 has 18 residues. The germline V gene has CDR1 MDHEN and CDR2 SYDVKM.

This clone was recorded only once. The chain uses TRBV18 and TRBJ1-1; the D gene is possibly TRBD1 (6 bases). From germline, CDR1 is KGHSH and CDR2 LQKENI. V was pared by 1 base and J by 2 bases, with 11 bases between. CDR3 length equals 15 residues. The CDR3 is CASSPRGTINTEAFF. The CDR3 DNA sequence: TGTGCCAGCTCACCACGTGGGACAATAAACACTGAAGCTTTCTTT.

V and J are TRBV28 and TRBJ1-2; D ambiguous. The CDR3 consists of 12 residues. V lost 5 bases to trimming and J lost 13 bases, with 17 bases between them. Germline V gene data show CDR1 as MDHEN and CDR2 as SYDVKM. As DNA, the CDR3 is TGTGCCAGCAGTACCAACAATCCGGGATCCACCTTC. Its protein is CASSTNNPGSTF.

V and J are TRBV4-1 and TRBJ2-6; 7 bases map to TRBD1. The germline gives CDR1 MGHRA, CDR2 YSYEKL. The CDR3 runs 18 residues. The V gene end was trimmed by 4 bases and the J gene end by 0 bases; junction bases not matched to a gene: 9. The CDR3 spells CASSPRDRRSSGANVLTF. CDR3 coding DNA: TGCGCCAGCAGCCCCCGGGACAGAAGGTCCTCTGGGGCCAACGTCCTGACTTTC.

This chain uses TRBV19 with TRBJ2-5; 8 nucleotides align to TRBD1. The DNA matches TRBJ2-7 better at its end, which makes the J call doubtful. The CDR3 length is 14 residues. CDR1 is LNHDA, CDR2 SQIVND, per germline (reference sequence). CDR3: CASSIGTGAYEQYF. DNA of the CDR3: TGTGCCAGTAGTATCGGGACAGGAGCCTACGAGCAGTACTTC.

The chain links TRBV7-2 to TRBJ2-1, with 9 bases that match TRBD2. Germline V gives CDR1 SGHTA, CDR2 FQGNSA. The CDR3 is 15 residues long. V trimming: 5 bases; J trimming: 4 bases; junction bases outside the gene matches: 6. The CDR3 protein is CASSRLAGPYNEQFF. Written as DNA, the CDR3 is TGTGCCAGCAGCCGGCTAGCGGGGCCTTACAATGAGCAGTTCTTC.

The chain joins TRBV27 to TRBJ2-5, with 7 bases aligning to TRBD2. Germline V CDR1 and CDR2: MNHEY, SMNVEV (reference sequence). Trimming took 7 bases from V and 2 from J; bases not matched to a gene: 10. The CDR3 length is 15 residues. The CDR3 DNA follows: TGTGCCAGCACCCCGAGAGCTAGCGGACAAGAGACCCAGTACTTC. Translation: CASTPRASGQETQYF.